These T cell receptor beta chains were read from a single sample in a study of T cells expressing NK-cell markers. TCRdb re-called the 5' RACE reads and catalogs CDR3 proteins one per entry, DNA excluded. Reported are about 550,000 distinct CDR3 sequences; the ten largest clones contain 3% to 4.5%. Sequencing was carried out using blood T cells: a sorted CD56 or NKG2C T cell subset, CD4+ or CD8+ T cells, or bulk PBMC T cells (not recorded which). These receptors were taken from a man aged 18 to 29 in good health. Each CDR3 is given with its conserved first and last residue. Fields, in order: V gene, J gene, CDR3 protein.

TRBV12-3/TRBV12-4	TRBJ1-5	CASSFITGTNNQPQHF
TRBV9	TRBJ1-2	CASAFREPNYGYTF
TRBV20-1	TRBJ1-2	CSARTQSLTGYTF
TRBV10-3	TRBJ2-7	CAISDRSASTDYEQYF
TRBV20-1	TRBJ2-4	CSASRGGGIQYF
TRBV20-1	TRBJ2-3	CSARGLAGVADTQYF
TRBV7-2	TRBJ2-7	CASSLTSGVSFYEQYF
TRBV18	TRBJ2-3	CASSPRPGGYTDTQYF
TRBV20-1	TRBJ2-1	CSARAPRLAGLLSYNEQFF
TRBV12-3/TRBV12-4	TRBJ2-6	CASSSGLAGGGANVLTF
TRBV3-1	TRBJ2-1	CASSRYSGMSYNEQFF
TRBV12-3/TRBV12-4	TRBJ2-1	CASSSFDSHEQFF
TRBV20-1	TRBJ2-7	CSANRDTGSYEQYF
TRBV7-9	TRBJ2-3	CASSPRVTSGNTDTQYF
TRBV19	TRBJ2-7	CASSNRGLPGLEQYF
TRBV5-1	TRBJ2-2	CASKETGWNTGELFF
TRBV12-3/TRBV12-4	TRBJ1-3	CASSLALGQSSGNTIYF
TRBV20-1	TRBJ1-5	CSAVDGANQPQHF